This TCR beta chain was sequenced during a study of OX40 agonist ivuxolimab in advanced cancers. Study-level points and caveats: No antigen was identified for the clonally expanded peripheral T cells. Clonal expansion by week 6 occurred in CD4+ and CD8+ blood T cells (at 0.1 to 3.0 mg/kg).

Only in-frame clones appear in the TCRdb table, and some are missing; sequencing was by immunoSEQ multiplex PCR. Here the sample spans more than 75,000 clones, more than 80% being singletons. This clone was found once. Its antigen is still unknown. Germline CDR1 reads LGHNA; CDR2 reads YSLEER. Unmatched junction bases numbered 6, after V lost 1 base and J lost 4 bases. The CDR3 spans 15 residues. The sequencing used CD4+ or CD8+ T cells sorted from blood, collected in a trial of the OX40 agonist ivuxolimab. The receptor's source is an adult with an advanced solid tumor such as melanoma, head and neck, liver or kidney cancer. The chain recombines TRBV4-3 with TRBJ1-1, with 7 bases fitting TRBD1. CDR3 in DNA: TGCGCCAGCAGCCAAGGGCCACAGGGGAGCACTGAAGCTTTCTTT. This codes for CASSQGPQGSTEAFF.